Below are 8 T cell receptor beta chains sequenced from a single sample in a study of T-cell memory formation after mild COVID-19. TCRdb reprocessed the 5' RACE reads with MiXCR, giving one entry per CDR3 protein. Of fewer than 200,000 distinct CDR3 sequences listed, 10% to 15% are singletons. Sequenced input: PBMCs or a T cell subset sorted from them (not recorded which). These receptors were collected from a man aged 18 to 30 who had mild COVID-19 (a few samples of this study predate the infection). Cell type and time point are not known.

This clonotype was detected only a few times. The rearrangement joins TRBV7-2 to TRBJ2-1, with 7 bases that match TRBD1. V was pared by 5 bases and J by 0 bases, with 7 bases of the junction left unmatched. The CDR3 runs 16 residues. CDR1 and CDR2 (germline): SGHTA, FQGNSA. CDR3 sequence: CASSLDRASSYNEQFF. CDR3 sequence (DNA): TGTGCCAGCAGCCTCGACAGGGCGAGCTCCTACAATGAGCAGTTCTTC.

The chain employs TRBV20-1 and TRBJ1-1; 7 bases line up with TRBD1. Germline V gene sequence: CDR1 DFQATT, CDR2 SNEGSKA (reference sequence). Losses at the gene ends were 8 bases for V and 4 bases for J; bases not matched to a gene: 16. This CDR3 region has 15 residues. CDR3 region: CSPEHNPGGTTEAFF. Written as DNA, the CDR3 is TGCAGTCCCGAGCATAACCCAGGGGGAACCACTGAAGCTTTCTTT.

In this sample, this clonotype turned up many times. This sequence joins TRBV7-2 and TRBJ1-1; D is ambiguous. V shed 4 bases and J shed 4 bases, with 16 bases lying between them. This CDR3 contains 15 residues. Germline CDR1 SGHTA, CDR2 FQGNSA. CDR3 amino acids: CASSSDWEGTTEAFF. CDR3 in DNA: TGTGCCAGCAGCTCGGATTGGGAGGGTACCACTGAAGCTTTCTTT.

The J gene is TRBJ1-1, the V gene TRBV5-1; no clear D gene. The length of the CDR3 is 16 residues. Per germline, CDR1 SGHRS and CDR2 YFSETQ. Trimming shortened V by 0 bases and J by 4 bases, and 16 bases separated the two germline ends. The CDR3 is CASSLVPPSEGTEAFF. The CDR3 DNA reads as TGCGCCAGCAGCTTGGTACCCCCTTCGGAGGGCACTGAAGCTTTCTTT.

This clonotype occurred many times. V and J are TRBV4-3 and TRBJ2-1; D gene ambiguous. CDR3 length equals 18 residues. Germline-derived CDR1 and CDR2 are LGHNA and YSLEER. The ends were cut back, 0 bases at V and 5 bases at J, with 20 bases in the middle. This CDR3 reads CASSQDRFVRQRHNEQFF. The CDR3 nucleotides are TGCGCCAGCAGCCAAGATCGGTTTGTCCGGCAACGACACAATGAGCAGTTCTTC.

CDR3 region: CASSFGRYDGYTF. In nucleotides, the CDR3 is TGTGCCAGCAGCTTCGGCAGGTACGATGGCTACACCTTC. This sequence joins TRBV5-5 and TRBJ1-2, with D unresolved. Per germline, CDR1 SGHKS and CDR2 YYEKEE (reference sequence). This CDR3 has 13 residues. The V end was cut by 2 bases, the J end by 6 bases, with 11 bases between.

The CDR3 protein is CASRRSGAHYGYTF. CDR3 nucleotide sequence: TGTGCCAGCAGGAGATCAGGGGCACACTATGGCTACACCTTC. The chain recombines TRBV25-1 with TRBJ1-2, with D perhaps matching TRBD1 (6 bases). V lost 6 bases to trimming and J lost 3 bases, with 14 bases between them. Per germline, CDR1 MGHDK and CDR2 SYGVNS. The CDR3 loop spans 14 amino acids.

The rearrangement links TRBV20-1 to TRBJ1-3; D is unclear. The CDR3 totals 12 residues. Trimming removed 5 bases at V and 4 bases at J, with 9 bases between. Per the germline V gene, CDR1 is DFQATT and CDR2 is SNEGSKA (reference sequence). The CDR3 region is CSAPTSGNTIYF. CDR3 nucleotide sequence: TGCAGTGCTCCCACTTCGGGAAACACCATATATTTT.